This T cell receptor (beta chain) was sequenced during a study of cytomegalovirus exposure and HLA in healthy donors. Study-level findings and limits: Most subjects' HLA-A and HLA-B alleles were reportedly predicted from TCR beta sequences.

The PCR had 60 Vbeta and 13 Jbeta primers. Profiled with immunoSEQ multiplex PCR; TCRdb holds only in-frame clones, not every one. The sample records about 93,000 clones, 82% being singletons. Concerning this clone: Antigen specificity is unknown.

This clonotype was sampled from a man aged 50-60 years in good health and CMV-seronegative. The sequenced sample was PBMCs.

The CDR3 loop reads CASSPGGRGSEAFF. As DNA, the CDR3 is TGTGCCAGCAGCCCAGGGGGACGGGGGAGTGAAGCTTTCTTT. The gene calls are TRBV7-9 and TRBJ1-1, with TRBD1 matching 7 bases. The CDR3 has 14 amino acids. V lost 5 bases to trimming and J lost 7 bases; unmatched junction nucleotides: 10. Germline V gives CDR1 SEHNR, CDR2 FQNEAQ (reference sequence).